This T cell receptor (beta chain) was sequenced in a study of blood T cell repertoires in COVID-19 (dated by TCRdb to 2020 to 2022). Turning to the overall study: Samples covering the acute and convalescent phases of COVID-19 were provided by collaborators in the United States, Italy and Spain. The prospective study material was composed of cDNA or gDNA derived from T cells, B-cell-depleted T cells, or PBMCs. Subjects who had been exposed to COVID-19, were actively infected with it, or had recovered from it provided the deeply sampled blood TCRbeta repertoires that made up the dataset. The repertoires were released in a freely available public database intended as a resource for research on the immune response to SARS-CoV-2. The samples were drawn from the first 160 participants of the ongoing ImmuneRACE study and from 1,254 subjects provided by 6 global collaborators. The sample metadata nearly always contained a de-identified subject ID, COVID-19 status, age in years and sex. Where HLA class I and class II types were available, the types were taken from metadata supplied by the sample provider, not from assay-based typing. The research as a whole found: The quantity of clinical and demographic metadata differed by source and by participant and was supplied without curation.

Enrolling through a virtual design, the prospective study's participants ranged in age from roughly 18 to 89 years and lived across some 22 United States geographic areas. In the prospective study, participants were assigned to cohorts based on the clinical history participants reported in a screening survey and a study questionnaire. Recovered participants in ImmuneRACE Cohort 3 were defined as having two consecutive negative NP/OP PCR tests, clearance from a healthcare professional, or resolution of symptoms. In the prospective study, whole blood, serum and a nasopharyngeal or oropharyngeal swab were collected from each participant by mobile phlebotomists. Participants in the prospective study had the option to provide additional blood draws and questionnaires over a 2-month period. Before DNA extraction, prospective study blood samples were shipped either frozen or at room temperature. A word on this clone: No antigen is known for it. The input lacks base qualities; no much larger clone sits a single base away.

CDR1 and CDR2, looked up from the germline V gene (reference sequence), are LNHDA and SQIVND. V loses 6 bases, J loses 7 bases, and the germline ends lie 16 bases apart. The CDR3 numbers 14 residues from cysteine through phenylalanine. Here the CDR3 DNA is all that survives: 42 bases in frame from base 1. TCRbeta CDR3 regions were amplified from genomic DNA by means of the immunoSEQ Assay, a bias-controlled multiplex PCR. In the source study's methods: Within the assay, amplification of reference gene primers was used to estimate how many nucleated cells each sample contained. To quantify the absolute abundance of each unique TCRbeta CDR3 rearrangement, sequence reads were collapsed and filtered. For each sample, productive Simpson clonality was calculated as the square root of Simpson's diversity index over productive rearrangements. Entries here come from immuneACCESS through TCRdb and include only in-frame sequences with V and J called. Some clones fail to appear in such tables; in the studies checked, an unresolved V gene covers under half of the shortfall, and the cause of the remainder is unknown. V and J calls and clone size are copied from that table; D and trimming were computed from the DNA. This sample comprises 150,000 to 200,000 clones, 70% to 90% of them detected only once. Together, the top ten hold roughly 0.8% of the sample.

The rearranged segments are TRBV19 and TRBJ2-1; the best D guess is TRBD2, with 5 bases matching. The TCR originated in a woman aged 18-29 years who had recovered from COVID-19. The sequenced sample consisted of PBMCs or T cells enriched from blood (not recorded which). This receptor has the CDR3 CASSRGPKSNEQFF. The bases read TGTGCCAGTAGCCGAGGGCCTAAGAGTAATGAGCAGTTCTTC. When the CDR3 is completed using the reference TRBV19 and TRBJ2-1 genes on either side, the full variable domain is DGGITQSPKYLFRKEGQNVTLSCEQNLNHDAMYWYRQDPGQGLRLIYYSQIVNDFQKGDIAEGYSVSREKKESFPLTVTSAQKNPTAFYLCASSRGPKSNEQFFGPGTRLTVL.